This TCR beta chain was sequenced for a study of yellow fever vaccine responses in identical twins. The CDR3 covers 19 residues. V dropped 3 bases and J dropped 7; count of bases not matched to a gene: 18. Germline assignment: CDR1 LGHNA and CDR2 YNFKEQ. Study-level results: Twins showed a vaccine T cell response that reportedly seemed partly convergent, partly personalized.

As regards this clonotype: What it binds is not known.

From the RT-PCR reads, TCRdb called clonotypes with MiXCR, one entry per CDR3 protein. Here the sample spans 15,000 to 20,000 distinct CDR3 sequences, approximately 80% being singletons. The sequence came from a woman in her late teens or twenties who received the yellow fever vaccine. The sequencing here drew on T cells from blood (PBMCs), unsorted or a sorted subset (not recorded which), taken before or after yellow fever vaccination (not recorded which). The rearrangement joins TRBV4-2 to TRBJ2-1, with TRBD2 matching 10 bases. CDR3 sequence (DNA): TGTGCCAGCAGCCATGCCCCCGGACTAGCGGACCCAAGCCGTAATGAGCAGTTCTTC. Translated, it gives CASSHAPGLADPSRNEQFF.